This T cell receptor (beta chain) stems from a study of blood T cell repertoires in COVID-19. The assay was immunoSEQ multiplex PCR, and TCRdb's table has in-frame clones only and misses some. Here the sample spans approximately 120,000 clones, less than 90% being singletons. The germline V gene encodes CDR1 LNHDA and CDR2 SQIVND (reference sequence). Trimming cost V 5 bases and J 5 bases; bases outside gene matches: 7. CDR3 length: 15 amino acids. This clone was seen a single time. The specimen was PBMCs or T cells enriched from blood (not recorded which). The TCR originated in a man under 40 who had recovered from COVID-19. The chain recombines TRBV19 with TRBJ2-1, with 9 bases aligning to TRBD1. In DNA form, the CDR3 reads TGTGCCAGTAGTCCTAGGGACAGGGTAAACAATGAGCAGTTCTTC. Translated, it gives CASSPRDRVNNEQFF.